This TCR beta chain was sequenced during a study of T cells in narcolepsy. Only in-frame clones appear in the TCRdb table, and some are missing; sequencing was by immunoSEQ multiplex PCR. This sample has tens of thousands of clones, with about 91% found just once. Sequences were obtained from CD45RA- memory CD4+ T cells from PBMCs. The receptor's source is a human donor with narcolepsy.

CDR3 sequence (DNA): TGTGCCACCAGCAGACGGCTAGCGGGTGGGGAGACCCAGTACTTC. This codes for CATSRRLAGGETQYF. This rearrangement joins TRBV15 to TRBJ2-5, with 8 bases lining up with TRBD2. After removal of 2 bases from V and 5 bases from J, the junction contained 7 bases not matched to a gene. Germline lookup yields CDR1 LNHNV and CDR2 YYDKDF (reference sequence). There are 15 residues in the CDR3.